The rows below give T cell receptor beta chains drawn from one sample of a study of lymphopenia after photon versus proton radiotherapy. Data came from immunoSEQ multiplex PCR; TCRdb stores just in-frame clones and leaves some out. There are 70,000 or so clones in the sample; approximately 90% occur only once, and 2.2% lies in the top ten. Source: peripheral blood, taken from a patient treated with photon-based radiotherapy. The receptors originated from a woman in her 40s with cholangiocarcinoma. Both conserved end residues are part of each CDR3. A D gene is named only where the DNA matches it firmly. The size field is filled for only some rows; it gives once, few, many or a size class.

>TRBV12-2|NA|NA|TRBJ2-7
TGTGCAAGTCGCCCCCGGATTTCGACCCCATACGAGCAGTACTTC
CASRPRISTPYEQYF
>TRBV27|NA|TRBD1|TRBJ1-2
TGTGCCAGCAGCCACGCTGCCGGGACAGGCTATGGCTACACCTTC
CASSHAAGTGYGYTF
>TRBV9|NA|NA|TRBJ2-2
TGTGCCAGCAGCTCCTCCCAGGGCACCGGGGAGCTGTTTTTT
CASSSSQGTGELFF
>TRBV6-5|NA|TRBD1|TRBJ1-3
TGTGCCAGCAGGGGGGACAGACTTACTGGAAACACCATATATTTT
CASRGDRLTGNTIYF
>TRBV18|NA|TRBD1|TRBJ1-2
TGTGCCAGCTCACCACCCGGGACAGTTGCCGCTAACTATGGCTACACCTTC
CASSPPGTVAANYGYTF
>TRBV5-1|few|NA|TRBJ1-2
TGCGCCAGCAGCTTGGGCAGGGGCTCCTATGGCTACACCTTC
CASSLGRGSYGYTF
>TRBV4-1|NA|NA|TRBJ2-1
TGCGCCAGCAGCCAGACCGATCTGGAGGGGGGCCCTCCGTTCTTC
CASSQTDLEGGPPFF
>TRBV4-1|once|NA|TRBJ2-3
TGCGCCAGCAGCCAACGGTCGGGGGTTAGCACAGATACGCAGTATTTT
CASSQRSGVSTDTQYF
>TRBV5-1|NA|NA|TRBJ2-7
TGCGCCAGCACCCTTCGGGTGATATCAAAAATCATCGAGCAGTACTTC
CASTLRVISKIIEQYF
>TRBV30|NA|TRBD1|TRBJ1-2
TGTGCCTGGCGAAGGACAGGGGCCTTCCGGGGTTATGGCTACACCTTC
CAWRRTGAFRGYGYTF
>TRBV4-3|few|NA|TRBJ2-7
TGCGCCAGCAGCCAAGGAGGGAGTACGGACGAGCAGTACTTC
CASSQGGSTDEQYF
>TRBV27|NA|TRBD1|TRBJ2-7
TGTGCCAGCAGTGCCGACAGGGCCCAAGGCTACGAGCAGTACTTC
CASSADRAQGYEQYF
>TRBV10-1|NA|TRBD2|TRBJ2-1
TGCGCCAGCAGTGAGGCAGGGCTAGCGGGACCCAATGAGCAGTTCTTC
CASSEAGLAGPNEQFF
>TRBV7-2|NA|TRBD2|TRBJ2-7
TGTGCCAGCAGCTTAGTATTTAGCGGGGACTCCTACGAGCAGTACTTC
CASSLVFSGDSYEQYF
>TRBV6-6|NA|NA|TRBJ2-7
TGTGCCAGCAGTCGGGACTCAAGAACCTCCTACGAGCAGTACTTC
CASSRDSRTSYEQYF
>TRBV27|NA|NA|TRBJ2-2
TGTGCCAGCAGTTTAGGCACACTCACCGGGGAGCTGTTTTTT
CASSLGTLTGELFF
>TRBV4-3|NA|NA|TRBJ1-2
TGCGCCAGCAGCCAAGACGATAGGGGCGGCTATGGCTACACCTTC
CASSQDDRGGYGYTF
>TRBV11-3|NA|TRBD1|TRBJ1-5
TGTGCCAGCAGCTTAGAGAATCAGTCCAGACAGGGTAGCGGTCAGCCCCAGCATTTT
CASSLENQSRQGSGQPQHF
>TRBV6-6|NA|NA|TRBJ1-2
TGTGCCAGCAGTTACTCCGCAGGAGGGTGGGCCTTC
CASSYSAGGWAF
>TRBV2|NA|TRBD2|TRBJ2-1
TGTGCCAGCAGGGTTTACGCGGGGGGATCCTCCTACAATGAGCAGTTCTTC
CASRVYAGGSSYNEQFF
>TRBV27|NA|NA|TRBJ1-2
TGTGCCAGCAGTAATACAGGGACGAGGGGCTACACCTTC
CASSNTGTRGYTF
>TRBV6-5|NA|NA|TRBJ1-1
TGTGCCAGCAGTTCATTCGGGAGACCTGAAGCTTTCTTT
CASSSFGRPEAFF
>TRBV29-1|NA|NA|TRBJ1-4
TGCAGCGTTGAGGCGTTGGGAATTAATGAAAAACTGTTTTTT
CSVEALGINEKLFF
>TRBV4-2|NA|NA|TRBJ2-2
TGTGCCAGCAGCCATACAGGGCGAGGTGACACCGGGGAGCTGTTTTTT
CASSHTGRGDTGELFF
>TRBV7-8|NA|NA|TRBJ2-2
TGTGCCAGCAGCTTTAGTCGGGGGCACACCGGGGAGCTGTTTTTT
CASSFSRGHTGELFF
>TRBV28|NA|NA|TRBJ1-6
TGTGCCAGCAGTTTAAATACAGGGTCCTATAATTCACCCCTCCACTTT
CASSLNTGSYNSPLHF
>TRBV11-2|NA|NA|TRBJ1-1
TGTGCCAGCCGCTTGGGTGGGGAGAGCACTGAAGCTTTCTTT
CASRLGGESTEAFF
>TRBV14|NA|NA|TRBJ1-5
TGTGCCAGCAGCCAAGGACAGCCGAATCAGCCCCAGCATTTT
CASSQGQPNQPQHF
>TRBV5-5|NA|TRBD1|TRBJ2-7
TGTGCCAGCAGCCCCCGGGACAGGGGGAGGTACGAGCAGTACTTC
CASSPRDRGRYEQYF
>TRBV7-9|NA|NA|TRBJ2-1
TGTGCCAGCAGCTTAGATCAGGCGGACAATGAGCAGTTCTTC
CASSLDQADNEQFF
>TRBV19|NA|NA|TRBJ2-7
TGTGCCAGTAGTATAGGAGGGACAAGTTCCTACGAGCAGTACTTC
CASSIGGTSSYEQYF
>TRBV2|NA|NA|TRBJ2-7
TGTGCCAGCAAGTACAGCTCCTCCTACGAGCAGTACTTC
CASKYSSSYEQYF
>TRBV30|NA|TRBD1|TRBJ1-2
TGTGCCTGGAGTGCCTCGGGACAGGGGAACTATGGCTACACCTTC
CAWSASGQGNYGYTF
>TRBV2|NA|TRBD1|TRBJ2-7
TGTGCCAGCAGTCCCAGACAGGGAGTTTACTACGAGCAGTACTTC
CASSPRQGVYYEQYF
>TRBV6-5|NA|TRBD1|TRBJ1-4
TGTGCCAGCAGTTACTCTGGACAGGTCGGAGGGGGAAAACTGTTTTTT
CASSYSGQVGGGKLFF
>TRBV27|NA|NA|TRBJ2-3
TGTGCCAGCAGGTCAGGAGTTACAGATACGCAGTATTTT
CASRSGVTDTQYF
>TRBV10-2|NA|NA|TRBJ1-1
TGCGCCAGCAGTGATCGAGGGACTGAAGCTTTCTTT
CASSDRGTEAFF
>TRBV7-2|NA|NA|TRBJ1-2
TGTGCCAGCAGCTTACCCGGTTATGGCTACACCTTC
CASSLPGYGYTF
>TRBV5-1|once|NA|TRBJ1-1
TGCGCCAGCAGCTTGGCCTCTCCCACTGAAGCTTTCTTT
CASSLASPTEAFF
>TRBV27|NA|NA|TRBJ2-2
TGTGCCAGCAGTAGCCCCGACAGAGATAATGTCGGGGAGCTGTTTTTT
CASSSPDRDNVGELFF